This TCR beta chain was retrieved from a study of blood T cells in healthy people across ages. Findings and caveats of the study: Significant beta diversity loss was already apparent by age around 40, declining roughly linearly. Not knowing donor CMV status may have confounded expanded clonotype changes.

Per-sample PBMC isolation yielded at least 7 million cells. As regards this clonotype: As yet, its antigen is unknown. A single base separates this from a much larger clone, so it may be a read error.

PCR was performed a second time for roughly 7 to 11 cycles using a sample-barcoded 5' primer and a J-beta primer mix. TCRdb passed the 5' RACE reads through MiXCR, listing each CDR3 protein once. The table has some 670,000 distinct CDR3 sequences, under 65% seen once. What was sequenced was blood. The TCR was taken from a woman of 80 years or more in good health.

DNA of the CDR3: TGTGCCAGCAGCAATCAGGGGGGGTCCTACAATGAGCAGTACTTC. Translating gives CASSNQGGSYNEQYF. The chain combines TRBV7-8 with TRBJ2-1; either TRBD1 or TRBD2 may supply D (7 bases each). The J call could be wrong; TRBJ2-7 is a better fit for the DNA end. This CDR3 contains 15 residues. Looked up from germline, CDR1 is SGHVS and CDR2 is FQNEAQ.